This entry lists 30 T cell receptor beta chains sequenced from one sample in a study of T cell responses to AZD1222 COVID-19 vaccine. Sequencing was performed with immunoSEQ multiplex PCR; in TCRdb, only in-frame clones are kept and a portion is missing. The sample yields over 85,000 clones, around 93% seen once. Source: peripheral blood, taken on day 0 of AZD1222 vaccination. The receptors come from an adult in good health.

This clone has just one count. The chain combines TRBV28 with TRBJ1-1, with D unclear. Germline V lookup: CDR1 MDHEN, CDR2 SYDVKM. Trimming removed 2 bases at V and 4 bases at J, with 5 bases between. The CDR3 is 12 residues long. Here the CDR3 reads CASSLLATEAFF. Here the CDR3 DNA reads TGTGCCAGCAGTTTACTGGCCACTGAAGCTTTCTTT.

CDR3 coding DNA: TGTGCCAGCAGCTTCTTACCAGCCTTCACAGGGCCCGGGGAGCTGTTTTTT. Translated: CASSFLPAFTGPGELFF. The chain combines TRBV7-8 with TRBJ2-2, with a weak D call TRBD1 (6 bases). V shed 3 bases and J shed 6 bases, with 20 bases lying between them. The CDR3 sequence is 17 residues long. Germline lookup yields CDR1 SGHVS and CDR2 FQNEAQ. Full variable domain (missing parts from reference TRBV7-8 and TRBJ2-2): GAGVSQSPRYKVAKRGQDVALRCDPISGHVSLFWYQQALGQGPEFLTYFQNEAQLDKSGLPSDRFFAERPEGSVSTLKIQRTQQEDSAVYLCASSFLPAFTGPGELFFGEGSRLTVL.

The CDR3 spells CASSKDRLNSGPQYF. The CDR3 DNA reads as TGTGCCAGTAGTAAGGATCGACTAAATAGCGGGCCACAGTACTTC. The chain uses TRBV19 and TRBJ2-7; TRBD2 aligns across 7 bases. The CDR3 is 15 residues long. V dropped 4 bases and J dropped 10; count of bases not matched to a gene: 16. Germline CDR1 reads LNHDA; CDR2 reads SQIVND (reference sequence).

The CDR3 region is CAISESSAEAFF. CDR3 bases: TGTGCCATCAGTGAGTCGAGCGCTGAAGCTTTCTTT. This rearrangement joins TRBV10-3 to TRBJ1-1; D call uncertain. Per germline, CDR1 ENHRY and CDR2 SYGVKD. Trimming cost V 0 bases and J 6 bases, with 5 bases left between them. The CDR3 length is 12 residues.

This rearrangement joins TRBV28 to TRBJ2-5, with D possibly matching TRBD2 (6 bases). The CDR3 is 15 residues long. The ends were cut back, 6 bases at V and 2 bases at J, with 16 bases in the middle. The V gene's germline CDR1 is MDHEN and CDR2 SYDVKM. CDR3 in DNA: TGTGCCAGCAGCTCGACTAGTGCTGGTCAAGAGACCCAGTACTTC. Protein: CASSSTSAGQETQYF.

This sequence joins TRBV7-3 and TRBJ1-4; 8 nucleotides match TRBD1. Germline CDR1 SGHTA, CDR2 FQGTGA. The V gene end was trimmed by 5 bases and the J gene end by 6 bases; junction bases not matched to a gene: 8. This CDR3 has 15 amino acids. CDR3 in DNA: TGTGCCAGCAGCGGAACCGGGACAGGCGATGAAAAACTGTTTTTT. This codes for CASSGTGTGDEKLFF.

This chain joins TRBV18 and TRBJ1-4; TRBD1 matches 9 bases. CDR1 KGHSH and CDR2 LQKENI come from the germline V gene. The V and J ends lost 3 bases and 10 bases, in that order; junction bases with no gene match: 3. CDR3 length equals 13 residues. CDR3 region: CASSPTGGRKLFF. CDR3 DNA: TGTGCCAGCTCACCCACAGGGGGCAGAAAACTGTTTTTT.

The chain is built from TRBV6-5 and TRBJ1-2; D gene uncertain. Trimming pared 5 bases from V and 6 bases from J, leaving 7 bases between. Germline CDR1 MNHEY, CDR2 SVGAGI. CDR3 length: 11 amino acids. DNA for the CDR3: TGTGCCAGCAGTACCAGAGATGGCTACACCTTC. Protein sequence: CASSTRDGYTF.

This chain links TRBV30 with TRBJ1-1, with unresolved D. Germline CDR1 is GTSNPN and CDR2 is SVGIG (reference sequence). Trimming left V 5 bases short and J 0 bases short, with 4 bases between. The CDR3 contains 11 residues. The CDR3 reads CAWGLNTEAFF. CDR3 DNA: TGTGCCTGGGGACTGAACACTGAAGCTTTCTTT.

This clone was picked up a small number of times. The chain couples TRBV5-7 to TRBJ1-1; D not certain. TRBV5-7 is treated as an ORF (open reading frame) with a function not yet certain. With 2 bases removed from V and 2 bases from J, the gap between germline ends came to 10 bases. The CDR3 totals 14 residues. The CDR3 DNA reads as TGTGCCAGCAGCTTTAACCACATCAACACTGAAGCTTTCTTT. Translated: CASSFNHINTEAFF.

The chain recombines TRBV2 with TRBJ1-2; 7 bases are shared with TRBD1. Germline CDR1 reads SNHLY; CDR2 reads FYNNEI. The CDR3 has 13 amino acids. V gave up 1 base and J gave up 4 bases; unmatched junction bases: 0. The CDR3 DNA reads TGTGCCAGCAGTGAAGACAGGGGCTATGGCTACACCTTC. This sequence encodes CASSEDRGYGYTF.

V gene TRBV11-2 combines with J gene TRBJ1-6; D perhaps matches TRBD1 (6 bases). Germline-derived CDR1 and CDR2 are SGHAT and FQNNGV. V was shortened by 4 bases and J by 10 bases, with 23 bases between the two germline ends. The CDR3 has 17 residues. The CDR3, as DNA: TGTGCCAGCAGCTCAGCCACGATGGGGGGGCGACGATCACCCCTCCACTTT. As protein: CASSSATMGGRRSPLHF.

This clone occurred a few times. The V gene is TRBV11-2, the J gene TRBJ1-1; a weak D match, TRBD1 (5 bases). The CDR3 is made up of 15 amino acids. Trimming cost V 4 bases and J 4 bases, with 16 bases left between them. Germline V CDR1 and CDR2: SGHAT, FQNNGV. The CDR3 protein is CASSSHLAGFTEAFF. CDR3 nucleotides: TGTGCCAGCAGCTCACATCTTGCAGGGTTCACTGAAGCTTTCTTT.

On this clone itself: Additional DNA sequences in this sample encode the identical CDR3. The rearrangement uses TRBV12-3 or TRBV12-4 and TRBJ2-5; no definite D call. Trimming pared 2 bases from V and 5 bases from J, leaving 6 bases between. This CDR3 region has 12 residues. In nucleotides, the CDR3 is TGTGCCAGCAGTTTACGTGGGGAGACCCAGTACTTC. Protein sequence: CASSLRGETQYF.

This chain's CDR3 is CASSLPRQGGQPQHF. CDR3 in DNA: TGTGCCAGCAGTTTACCGAGACAGGGGGGTCAGCCCCAGCATTTT. The chain combines TRBV28 with TRBJ1-5, with TRBD1 matching 9 bases. The CDR3 totals 15 residues. V lost 2 bases and J lost 6; bases outside the gene matches: 5. CDR1 and CDR2 (germline): MDHEN, SYDVKM.

This clone was recorded once. J is TRBJ1-4 and V is TRBV7-9; possibly TRBD1 for D (5 bases). This CDR3 has 13 amino acids. Per the germline V gene, CDR1 is SEHNR and CDR2 is FQNEAQ (reference sequence). Trimming shortened V by 8 bases and J by 4 bases, and 11 bases separated the two germline ends. CDR3 nucleotide sequence: TGTGCCAGCTCTGTGGGGGGTAATGAAAAACTGTTTTTT. This sequence encodes CASSVGGNEKLFF.

The rearrangement links TRBV3-1 (or the pseudogene TRBV3-2) to TRBJ2-7; D is unresolved. V gave up 1 base and J gave up 0 bases, with 13 bases separating them. This CDR3 contains 16 residues. Germline CDR1 is LGHDT and CDR2 is YNNKEL (reference sequence). CDR3 in amino acids: CASSQVDRVSSYEQYF. In DNA form, the CDR3 reads TGTGCCAGCAGCCAAGTTGACCGGGTTAGCTCCTACGAGCAGTACTTC.

J is TRBJ2-1 and V is TRBV14, with D possibly being TRBD2 (5 bases). This CDR3 has 12 residues. In germline, CDR1 is SGHDN, CDR2 FVKESK. V was clipped by 0 bases and J by 9 bases, with 6 bases between them. DNA for the CDR3: TGTGCCAGCAGCCAAGATGGGAGTGAGCAGTTCTTC. Its protein is CASSQDGSEQFF. The full variable domain, in which reference TRBV14 and TRBJ2-1 provide the parts outside the CDR3, is EAGVTQFPSHSVIEKGQTVTLRCDPISGHDNLYWYRRVMGKEIKFLLHFVKESKQDESGMPNNRFLAERTGGTYSTLKVQPAELEDSGVYFCASSQDGSEQFFGPGTRLTVL.

V is TRBV2 and J is TRBJ2-2; 7 nucleotides match TRBD1. V lost 6 bases and J lost 6; bases outside the gene matches: 13. CDR1 is SNHLY, CDR2 FYNNEI, per germline. CDR3 size: 16 residues. In DNA, the CDR3 is TGTGCCAGCAGCCAAGGGGGCAGGGCCTTCTCCGGGGAGCTGTTTTTT. This translates into CASSQGGRAFSGELFF.

The chain has TRBV24-1 and TRBJ1-5, with 7 bases matching TRBD1. The CDR3 consists of 17 residues. Per germline, CDR1 KGHDR and CDR2 SFDVKD. With V trimmed by 4 bases and J by 0 bases, 8 bases remained unmatched. Written as DNA, the CDR3 is TGTGCCACCAGTGACCCTAGACAGGGTATTAGCAATCAGCCCCAGCATTTT. It codes for CATSDPRQGISNQPQHF.

This clone has a single count. This chain links TRBV28 with TRBJ2-7; weak D call: TRBD1 (6 bases). With 8 bases removed from V and 2 bases from J, the gap between germline ends came to 16 bases. This CDR3 region has 14 residues. From germline, CDR1 is MDHEN and CDR2 SYDVKM. The CDR3 region has the DNA TGTGCCAGCGCGAAGGCAGGGGTACCCTACGAGCAGTACTTC. This codes for CASAKAGVPYEQYF.

V is TRBV3-1 (or the pseudogene TRBV3-2) and J is TRBJ2-5; D possibly corresponds to TRBD1 (6 bases). V was shortened by 0 bases and J by 2 bases, with 13 bases between the two germline ends. The CDR3 runs 16 residues. Per the germline V gene, CDR1 is LGHDT and CDR2 is YNNKEL (reference sequence). The CDR3: CASSQDRGGLQETQYF. CDR3 nucleotide sequence: TGTGCCAGCAGCCAAGATCGTGGGGGCCTGCAAGAGACCCAGTACTTC.

The V and J genes are TRBV5-8 and TRBJ2-4; D uncertain. Deletions cut 6 bases from V and 0 bases from J, with 10 bases between. This CDR3 contains 14 residues. Germline CDR1 reads SGHTS; CDR2 reads YDEGEE. The CDR3 DNA reads TGTGCCAGCAACAGAAACCTAGCCAAAAACATTCAGTACTTC. It codes for CASNRNLAKNIQYF.

The V call is TRBV28, the J call TRBJ1-3; D is unclear. Germline V lookup: CDR1 MDHEN, CDR2 SYDVKM. The germline V and J ends were trimmed by 3 bases and 3 bases, with 12 bases remaining between them. This CDR3 is 15 amino acids long. CDR3: CASSLFGVGGNTIYF. CDR3 coding DNA: TGTGCCAGCAGTTTGTTCGGGGTCGGTGGAAACACCATATATTTT.

This rearrangement joins TRBV6-5 to TRBJ2-1, with 13 bases lining up with TRBD2. V was pared by 2 bases and J by 6 bases, with 4 bases of the junction left unmatched. Germline CDR1 and CDR2: MNHEY and SVGAGI. The CDR3 has 16 amino acids. Here the CDR3 reads CASSYPGLAGINEQFF. CDR3 DNA: TGTGCCAGCAGTTACCCGGGACTAGCGGGGATCAATGAGCAGTTCTTC.

This rearrangement joins TRBV6-1 to TRBJ2-3; D is unclear. CDR1 and CDR2 from the germline V gene are MNHNS and SASEGT. CDR3 length equals 15 residues. The V end was cut by 3 bases, the J end by 1 base, with 11 bases between. The CDR3: CASSDRSARTDTQYF. CDR3 DNA sequence: TGTGCCAGCAGTGATAGGAGCGCCCGCACAGATACGCAGTATTTT.

This CDR3 reads CASSQLMAEAFF. The DNA of the CDR3 is TGTGCCAGCAGCCAGCTTATGGCTGAAGCTTTCTTT. The genes are TRBV7-9 and TRBJ1-1; D not resolved. The CDR3 runs to 12 residues. Per germline, CDR1 SEHNR and CDR2 FQNEAQ (reference sequence). V lost 5 bases, J lost 6 bases, and 10 bases lay in between.

CDR3 in DNA: TGTGCCAGCAGCTGGCGTGGGACAGCTTCCGAGCAGTACTTC. Residues: CASSWRGTASEQYF. This sequence joins TRBV5-4 and TRBJ2-7, with TRBD1 matching 7 bases. The V gene's germline CDR1 is SGHNT and CDR2 YYREEE (reference sequence). The CDR3 loop spans 14 amino acids. The V gene end was trimmed by 3 bases and the J gene end by 6 bases; junction bases not matched to a gene: 9.

J is TRBJ2-1 and V is TRBV27; 7 nucleotides line up with TRBD2. The CDR3 runs 14 residues. CDR1 and CDR2 (germline): MNHEY, SMNVEV (reference sequence). The trim removed 4 bases at V and 5 bases at J, leaving 5 bases unmatched. The CDR3 loop is CASSYRDYHNEQFF. The CDR3 region has the DNA TGTGCCAGCAGTTACCGGGACTATCACAATGAGCAGTTCTTC.

V gene TRBV28 combines with J gene TRBJ1-4; no clear D. The CDR3 sequence is 14 residues long. Per germline, CDR1 MDHEN and CDR2 SYDVKM. The V and J ends lost 9 bases and 0 bases respectively, with 11 bases between them. The DNA for the CDR3 is TGTGCCAGTCGGTCAGTCGCAACTAATGAAAAACTGTTTTTT. It codes for CASRSVATNEKLFF.